This TCR beta chain was captured by sequencing in a study of beta chain features in type 1 diabetes. Study-wide results and caveats: Patients with Type 1 diabetes showed moderately but significantly shorter TCRB CDR3s in all four CD4+ subsets.

The CDR3 has 15 residues. Germline V gives CDR1 GTSNPN, CDR2 SVGIG (reference sequence). V shed 1 base and J shed 4 bases, with 16 bases lying between them. In regard to this clone: Its antigen is not known.

Expressed TCRB transcripts were sequenced after all isolated RNA was converted to cDNA. Assay used: immunoSEQ multiplex PCR; TCRdb lists only in-frame clones, some missing. The data show 300,000 to 450,000 clones, around an eighth seen once. This clonotype was sampled from a man between 18 and 35 years old in good health. The sequencing input was naive CD4+ T cells from blood. The chain has TRBV30 and TRBJ2-5; D might be TRBD2 (5 bases). CDR3 sequence reads: CAWSAKDGVRETQYF. CDR3 coding DNA: TGTGCCTGGAGTGCCAAGGACGGGGTTCGAGAGACCCAGTACTTC. The variable domain in full, completed from reference TRBV30 and TRBJ2-5, reads SQTIHQWPATLVQPVGSPLSLECTVEGTSNPNLYWYRQAAGRGLQLLFYSVGIGQISSEVPQNLSASRPQDRQFILSSKKLLLSDSGFYLCAWSAKDGVRETQYFGPGTRLLVL.